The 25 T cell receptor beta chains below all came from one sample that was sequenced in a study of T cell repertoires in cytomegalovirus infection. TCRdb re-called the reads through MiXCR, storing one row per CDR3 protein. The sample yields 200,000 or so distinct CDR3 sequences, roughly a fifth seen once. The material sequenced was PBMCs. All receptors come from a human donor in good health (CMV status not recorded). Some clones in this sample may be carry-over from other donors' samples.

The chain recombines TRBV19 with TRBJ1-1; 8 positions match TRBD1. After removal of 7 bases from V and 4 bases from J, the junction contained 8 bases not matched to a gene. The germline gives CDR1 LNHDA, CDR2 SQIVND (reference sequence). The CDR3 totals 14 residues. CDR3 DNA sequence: TGTGCCAGTATTCCAGGGGGCTCGGGCACTGAAGCTTTCTTT. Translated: CASIPGGSGTEAFF.

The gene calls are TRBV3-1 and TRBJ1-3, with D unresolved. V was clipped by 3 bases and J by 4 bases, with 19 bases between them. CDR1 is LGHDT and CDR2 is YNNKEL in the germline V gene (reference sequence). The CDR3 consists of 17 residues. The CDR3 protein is CASSHEASGLRGNTIYF. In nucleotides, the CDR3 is TGTGCCAGCAGCCATGAGGCTAGCGGTCTGAGGGGAAACACCATATATTTT.

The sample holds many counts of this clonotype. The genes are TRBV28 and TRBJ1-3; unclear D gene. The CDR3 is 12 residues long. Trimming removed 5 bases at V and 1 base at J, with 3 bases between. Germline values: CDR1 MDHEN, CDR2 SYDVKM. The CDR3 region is CASSPSGNTIYF. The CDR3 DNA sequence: TGTGCCAGCAGTCCATCTGGAAACACCATATATTTT.

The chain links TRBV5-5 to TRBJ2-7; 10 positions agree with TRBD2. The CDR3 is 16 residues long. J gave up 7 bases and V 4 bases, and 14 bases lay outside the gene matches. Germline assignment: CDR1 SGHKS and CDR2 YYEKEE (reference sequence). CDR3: CASSPSSSGSVREQYF. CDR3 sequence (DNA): TGTGCCAGCAGCCCATCCTCTAGCGGGAGTGTAAGGGAGCAGTACTTC.

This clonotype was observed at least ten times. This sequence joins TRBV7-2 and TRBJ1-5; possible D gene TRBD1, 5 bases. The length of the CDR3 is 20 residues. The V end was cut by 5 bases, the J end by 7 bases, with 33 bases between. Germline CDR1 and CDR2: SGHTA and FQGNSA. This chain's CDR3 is CASSLEWALGEVPKSQPQHF. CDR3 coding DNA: TGTGCCAGCAGCCTTGAATGGGCCCTGGGGGAGGTCCCAAAGTCCCAGCCCCAGCATTTT.

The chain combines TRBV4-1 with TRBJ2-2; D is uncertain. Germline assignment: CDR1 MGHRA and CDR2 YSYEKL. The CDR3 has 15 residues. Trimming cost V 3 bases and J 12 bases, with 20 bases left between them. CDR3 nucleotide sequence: TGCGCCAGCAGCCACATCACCAATAGAATTAACCAGCTGTTTTTT. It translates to CASSHITNRINQLFF.

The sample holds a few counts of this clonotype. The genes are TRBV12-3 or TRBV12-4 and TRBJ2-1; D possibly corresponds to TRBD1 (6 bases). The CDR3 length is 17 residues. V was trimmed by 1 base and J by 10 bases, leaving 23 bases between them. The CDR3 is CASSLVTGPTGRVEQFF. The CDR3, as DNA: TGTGCCAGCAGTTTAGTGACAGGACCTACCGGAAGAGTGGAGCAGTTCTTC.

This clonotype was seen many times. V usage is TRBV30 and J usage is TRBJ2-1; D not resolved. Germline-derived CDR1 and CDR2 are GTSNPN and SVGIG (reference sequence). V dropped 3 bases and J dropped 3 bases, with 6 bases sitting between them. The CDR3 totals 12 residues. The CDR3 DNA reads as TGTGCCTGGAGGGGCTACTACAATGAGCAGTTCTTC. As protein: CAWRGYYNEQFF.

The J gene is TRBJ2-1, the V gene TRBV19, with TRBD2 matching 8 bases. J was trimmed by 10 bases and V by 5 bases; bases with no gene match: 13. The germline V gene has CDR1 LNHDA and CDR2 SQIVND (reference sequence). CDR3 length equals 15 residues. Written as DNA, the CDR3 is TGTGCCAGTAGTCCGGGACTAGGAGGGGACCCGGAGCAGTTCTTC. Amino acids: CASSPGLGGDPEQFF.

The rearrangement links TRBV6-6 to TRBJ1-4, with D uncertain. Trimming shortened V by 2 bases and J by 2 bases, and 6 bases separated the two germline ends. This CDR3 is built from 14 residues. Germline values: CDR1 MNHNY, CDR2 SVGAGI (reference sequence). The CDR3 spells CASSYTGTNEKLFF. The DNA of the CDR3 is TGTGCCAGCAGTTACACCGGGACTAATGAAAAACTGTTTTTT.

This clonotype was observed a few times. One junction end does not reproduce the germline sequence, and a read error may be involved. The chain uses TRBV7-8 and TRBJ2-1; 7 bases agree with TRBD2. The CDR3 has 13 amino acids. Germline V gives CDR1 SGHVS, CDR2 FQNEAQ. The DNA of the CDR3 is TGTGCCAGCAGCCCCCAGCGGGACTTGTTCAGGGTCTTC. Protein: CASSPQRDLFRVF.

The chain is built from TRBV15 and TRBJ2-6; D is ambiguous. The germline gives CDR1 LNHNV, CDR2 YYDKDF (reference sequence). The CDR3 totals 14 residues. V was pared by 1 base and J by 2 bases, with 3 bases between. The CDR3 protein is CATSRGPGANVLTF. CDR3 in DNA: TGTGCCACCAGCAGAGGGCCTGGGGCCAACGTCCTGACTTTC.

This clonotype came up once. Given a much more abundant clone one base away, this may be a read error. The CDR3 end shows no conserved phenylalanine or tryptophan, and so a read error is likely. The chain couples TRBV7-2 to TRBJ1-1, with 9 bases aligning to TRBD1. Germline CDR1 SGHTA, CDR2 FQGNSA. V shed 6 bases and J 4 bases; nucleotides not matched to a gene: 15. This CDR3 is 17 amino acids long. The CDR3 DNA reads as TGTGCCAGCAGACGAATGGACGGGACAGGGTTCGCCACTGAAGCTTTCCTT. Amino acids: CASRRMDGTGFATEAFL.

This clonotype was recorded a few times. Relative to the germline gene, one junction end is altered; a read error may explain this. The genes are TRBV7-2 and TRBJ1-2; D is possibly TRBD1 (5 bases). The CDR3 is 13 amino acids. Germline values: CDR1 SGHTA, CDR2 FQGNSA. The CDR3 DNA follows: TGTGCCAGCAGCTGGACCGGGACTCATACTTCCTTCTTC. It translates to CASSWTGTHTSFF.

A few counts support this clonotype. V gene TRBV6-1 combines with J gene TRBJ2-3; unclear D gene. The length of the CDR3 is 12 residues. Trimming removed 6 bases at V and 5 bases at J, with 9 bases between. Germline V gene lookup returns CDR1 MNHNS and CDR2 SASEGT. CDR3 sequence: CASRSPLDTQYF. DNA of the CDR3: TGTGCCAGCAGAAGTCCTTTAGATACGCAGTATTTT.

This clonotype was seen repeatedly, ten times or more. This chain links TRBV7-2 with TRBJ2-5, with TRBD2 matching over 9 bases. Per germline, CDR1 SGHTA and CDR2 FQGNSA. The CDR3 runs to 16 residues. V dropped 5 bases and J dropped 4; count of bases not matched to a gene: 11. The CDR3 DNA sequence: TGTGCCAGCAGCGAGACTAGCGGAGACCGAGGAGAGACCCAGTACTTC. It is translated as CASSETSGDRGETQYF.

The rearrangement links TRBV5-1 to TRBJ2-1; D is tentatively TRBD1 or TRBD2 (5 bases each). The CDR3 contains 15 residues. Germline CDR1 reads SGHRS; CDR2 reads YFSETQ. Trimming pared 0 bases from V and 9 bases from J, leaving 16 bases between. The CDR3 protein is CASSLEPGRGGEQFF. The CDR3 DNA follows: TGCGCCAGCAGCTTGGAACCGGGGCGAGGTGGTGAGCAGTTCTTC.

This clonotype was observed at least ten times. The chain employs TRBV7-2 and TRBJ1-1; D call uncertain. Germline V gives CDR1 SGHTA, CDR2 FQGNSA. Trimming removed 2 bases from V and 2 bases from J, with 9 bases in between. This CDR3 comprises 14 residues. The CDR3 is CASSLTRRNTEAFF. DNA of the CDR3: TGTGCCAGCAGCTTAACCAGGAGAAACACTGAAGCTTTCTTT.

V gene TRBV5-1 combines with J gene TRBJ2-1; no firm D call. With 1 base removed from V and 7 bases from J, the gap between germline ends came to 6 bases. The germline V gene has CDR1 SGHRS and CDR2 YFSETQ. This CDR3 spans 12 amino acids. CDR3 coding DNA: TGCGCCAGCAGCTTGATGGGGAATGAGCAGTTCTTC. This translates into CASSLMGNEQFF.

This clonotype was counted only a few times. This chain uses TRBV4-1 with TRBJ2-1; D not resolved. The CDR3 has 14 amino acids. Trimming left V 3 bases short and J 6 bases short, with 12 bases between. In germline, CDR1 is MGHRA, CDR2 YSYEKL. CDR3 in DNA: TGCGCCAGCAGCCAGGAAGCAATCCCCAATGAGCAGTTCTTC. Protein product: CASSQEAIPNEQFF.

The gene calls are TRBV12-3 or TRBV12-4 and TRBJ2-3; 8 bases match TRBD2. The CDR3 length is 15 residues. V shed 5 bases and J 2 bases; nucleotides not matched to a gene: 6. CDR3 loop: CASSPLAGFTDTQYF. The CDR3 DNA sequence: TGTGCCAGCAGTCCCCTAGCGGGTTTCACAGATACGCAGTATTTT.

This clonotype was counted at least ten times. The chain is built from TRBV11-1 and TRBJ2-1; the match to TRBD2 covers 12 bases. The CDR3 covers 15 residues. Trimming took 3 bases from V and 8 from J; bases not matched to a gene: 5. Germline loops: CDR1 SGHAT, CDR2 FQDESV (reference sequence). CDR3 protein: CASSLTSGSIYEQFF. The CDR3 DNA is TGTGCCAGCAGCTTGACTAGCGGGAGTATCTATGAGCAGTTCTTC.

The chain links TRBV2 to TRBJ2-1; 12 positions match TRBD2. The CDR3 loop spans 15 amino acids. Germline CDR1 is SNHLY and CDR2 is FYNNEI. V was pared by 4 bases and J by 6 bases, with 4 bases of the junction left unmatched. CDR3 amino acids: CASSALAGGSNEQFF. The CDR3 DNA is TGTGCCAGCAGTGCACTAGCGGGAGGTTCCAATGAGCAGTTCTTC.

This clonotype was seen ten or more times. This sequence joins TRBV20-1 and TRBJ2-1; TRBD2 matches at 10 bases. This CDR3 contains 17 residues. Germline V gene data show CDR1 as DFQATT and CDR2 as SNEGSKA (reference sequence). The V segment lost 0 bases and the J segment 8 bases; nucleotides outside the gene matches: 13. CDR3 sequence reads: CSAREQGKTSGFDEQFF. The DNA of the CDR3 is TGCAGTGCTAGAGAACAGGGGAAGACTAGCGGGTTTGATGAGCAGTTCTTC.

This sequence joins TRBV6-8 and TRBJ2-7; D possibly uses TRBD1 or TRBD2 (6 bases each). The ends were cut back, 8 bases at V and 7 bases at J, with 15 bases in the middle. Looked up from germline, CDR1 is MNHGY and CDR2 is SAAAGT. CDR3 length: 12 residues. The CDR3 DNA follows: TGTGCCAGCCGGGGGCCCCCGGGGGAGCAGTACTTC. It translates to CASRGPPGEQYF.